The next 23 T cell receptor beta chains were all read from a single sample in a study of T cells in Graves' hyperthyroidism and ophthalmopathy. Amplified TCR beta CDR3 regions came from RNA transcripts. HTBI primers were used for first-round RT-PCR of the TCR CDR3. TCRdb re-derived calls from the multiplex PCR reads in MiXCR, one entry per CDR3 protein. The sample contains roughly 700,000 distinct CDR3 sequences, around a sixth of which appear only once. Sequences were obtained from blood. The origin of the receptors is a man aged 45-60 years with Graves' hyperthyroidism.

The chain has TRBV5-5 and TRBJ1-2; 11 nucleotides match TRBD1. CDR1 is SGHKS, CDR2 YYEKEE, per germline (reference sequence). The CDR3 contains 17 residues. The V gene end was trimmed by 3 bases and the J gene end by 5 bases; junction bases not matched to a gene: 12. This chain's CDR3 is CASSSPGQGDISYGYTF. The CDR3, as DNA: TGTGCCAGCAGCTCACCGGGACAGGGGGACATTTCGTATGGCTACACCTTC.

Only a few counts were recorded for this clonotype. The V call is TRBV19, the J call TRBJ2-2; weak D call: TRBD2 (6 bases). CDR1 is LNHDA, CDR2 SQIVND, per germline (reference sequence). The germline V and J ends were trimmed by 4 bases and 4 bases, with 16 bases remaining between them. The CDR3 covers 16 residues. DNA of the CDR3: TGTGCCAGTAGTACTGACTGGATGGGGGGCACCGGGGAGCTGTTTTTT. Protein sequence: CASSTDWMGGTGELFF.

This sequence joins TRBV6-2 or TRBV6-3 and TRBJ2-7; TRBD1 matches 8 bases. Germline V gene lookup returns CDR1 MNHEY and CDR2 SVGEGT. With V trimmed by 2 bases and J by 1 base, 7 bases remained unmatched. The CDR3 is 16 amino acids. The CDR3 is CASSYARTGRSYEQYF. The CDR3 DNA reads TGTGCCAGCAGTTACGCCAGGACAGGGCGATCCTACGAGCAGTACTTC.

The table lists this clonotype with a few counts. The J gene is TRBJ2-1, the V gene TRBV7-8; 10 bases align to TRBD2. V was clipped by 3 bases and J by 3 bases; unmatched bases: 11. The CDR3 covers 18 residues. Germline CDR1 SGHVS, CDR2 FQNEAQ. The CDR3, as DNA: TGTGCCAGCAGCTTCCACCCAGAGGGGACTAGCGTCTACAATGAGCAGTTCTTC. Translated: CASSFHPEGTSVYNEQFF.

This clonotype was observed many times. V and J are TRBV28 and TRBJ2-7, with a weak D call TRBD2 (5 bases). Trimming cost V 3 bases and J 3 bases, with 18 bases left between them. Germline-derived CDR1 and CDR2 are MDHEN and SYDVKM. This CDR3 has 16 residues. The CDR3 spells CASSFIRGRPNYEQYF. The CDR3 bases are TGTGCCAGCAGTTTTATACGAGGGAGACCCAACTACGAGCAGTACTTC. The full variable domain, rest sourced from reference TRBV28 and TRBJ2-7, is DVKVTQSSRYLVKRTGEKVFLECVQDMDHENMFWYRQDPGLGLRLIYFSYDVKMKEKGDIPEGYSVSREKKERFSLILESASTNQTSMYLCASSFIRGRPNYEQYFGPGTRLTVT.

Ten or more counts support this clonotype. CDR3 sequence: CASSQSGYEQYF. The CDR3 DNA sequence: TGTGCCAGCAGCCAATCAGGGTACGAGCAGTACTTC. The chain joins TRBV16 to TRBJ2-7; no firm D call. Trimming cost V 0 bases and J 4 bases, with 4 bases left between them. This CDR3 has 12 amino acids. The germline gives CDR1 KGHSY, CDR2 FQNENV.

This clonotype was counted only a few times. V is TRBV10-3 and J is TRBJ1-5, with D uncertain. Germline CDR1 reads ENHRY; CDR2 reads SYGVKD. The CDR3 is 13 residues long. V lost 3 bases, J lost 1 base, and 4 bases lay in between. The CDR3 here is CAISERSNQPQHF. The CDR3 coding sequence is TGTGCCATCAGTGAAAGGAGCAATCAGCCCCAGCATTTT.

In its sample, this clonotype was seen a few times. The chain has TRBV19 and TRBJ1-1; 7 nucleotides match TRBD1. The trim removed 7 bases at V and 5 bases at J, leaving 10 bases unmatched. CDR1 LNHDA and CDR2 SQIVND come from the germline V gene (reference sequence). The CDR3 totals 14 residues. This chain's CDR3 is CASMRETGSTEAFF. The CDR3 nucleotides are TGTGCCAGTATGAGAGAGACAGGGTCTACTGAAGCTTTCTTT.

This clonotype was found a few times. This chain connects TRBV28 to TRBJ2-2, with a tentative D call TRBD1 (6 bases). Per germline, CDR1 MDHEN and CDR2 SYDVKM. V lost 8 bases, J lost 3 bases, and 13 bases lay in between. The CDR3 is 14 residues long. The CDR3 protein is CASDAWTDTGELFF. CDR3 DNA sequence: TGTGCCAGCGACGCCTGGACAGACACCGGGGAGCTGTTTTTT.

The genes are TRBV18 and TRBJ2-4; D might be TRBD2 (5 bases). The CDR3 has 14 residues. V was cut by 2 bases and J by 1 base, with 6 bases left in between. The germline CDR1 and CDR2 sequences are KGHSH and LQKENI. Written as DNA, the CDR3 is TGTGCCAGCTCACCAACGGGGGCCAAAAACATTCAGTACTTC. It encodes CASSPTGAKNIQYF.

This clonotype was seen more than once but under ten times. The rearrangement links TRBV3-1 to TRBJ1-5, with D possibly being TRBD1 (6 bases). In germline, CDR1 is LGHDT, CDR2 YNNKEL (reference sequence). Trimming shortened V by 1 base and J by 6 bases, and 13 bases separated the two germline ends. The CDR3 totals 15 residues. In DNA form, the CDR3 reads TGTGCCAGCAGCCAAGGAAGATCAGGGGCTCAGCCCCAGCATTTT. Amino acid sequence: CASSQGRSGAQPQHF. Supplemented by reference TRBV3-1 and TRBJ1-5, the full variable domain reads DTAVSQTPKYLVTQMGNDKSIKCEQNLGHDTMYWYKQDSKKFLKIMFSYNNKELIINETVPNRFSPKSPDKAHLNLHINSLELGDSAVYFCASSQGRSGAQPQHFGDGTRLSIL.

The chain is built from TRBV12-3 or TRBV12-4 and TRBJ1-5, with D uncertain. The CDR3 runs 14 residues. Trimming cost V 3 bases and J 3 bases, with 9 bases left between them. CDR3 coding DNA: TGTGCCAGCAGTTTTGGAGGAGTCAATCAGCCCCAGCATTTT. Translated, it gives CASSFGGVNQPQHF.

In this sample, this clonotype turned up many times. This chain uses TRBV7-2 with TRBJ2-4, with D perhaps matching TRBD2 (6 bases). The germline V and J ends were trimmed by 1 base and 2 bases, with 15 bases remaining between them. Germline V gene data show CDR1 as SGHTA and CDR2 as FQGNSA. The CDR3 runs 17 residues. CDR3 DNA sequence: TGTGCCAGCAGCTTAGTGGGGGGAAGGGGAACCAAAAACATTCAGTACTTC. Residues: CASSLVGGRGTKNIQYF.

The rearrangement links TRBV7-2 to TRBJ1-2; D might be TRBD1 (6 bases). Germline CDR1 and CDR2: SGHTA and FQGNSA. Deletions cut 4 bases from V and 1 base from J, with 13 bases between. The CDR3 has 15 residues. The CDR3 sequence: CASSSTGLVNYGYTF. The CDR3 nucleotides are TGTGCCAGCAGCTCCACAGGGTTAGTTAACTATGGCTACACCTTC.

This clonotype has just one count. This sequence may be a read error, since a much larger clone differs from it by one base. The rearrangement links TRBV11-2 to TRBJ2-5; D might be TRBD1 (6 bases). This CDR3 is built from 19 residues. CDR1 SGHAT and CDR2 FQNNGV come from the germline V gene. Here the CDR3 reads CARSLKGPGQSVPQETQYF. The DNA for the CDR3 is TGTGCCAGAAGCTTAAAAGGACCGGGACAATCTGTCCCCCAAGAGACCCAGTACTTC.

The chain has TRBV3-1 and TRBJ2-7; D is perhaps TRBD1 or TRBD2 (5 bases each). This CDR3 contains 12 residues. Trimming took off 1 base at V and 7 bases at J, with 8 bases between the two ends. The germline CDR1 and CDR2 sequences are LGHDT and YNNKEL (reference sequence). The CDR3 coding sequence is TGTGCCAGCAGCCAAGGAGGGGTTGAGCAGTACTTC. Protein: CASSQGGVEQYF.

V and J are TRBV28 and TRBJ2-1, with D tentatively TRBD2 (6 bases). Germline values: CDR1 MDHEN, CDR2 SYDVKM. The CDR3 length is 15 residues. V was clipped by 2 bases and J by 0 bases, with 8 bases between them. The CDR3 loop reads CASSLIGGSYNEQFF. The CDR3 DNA sequence: TGTGCCAGCAGTTTAATCGGGGGCTCCTACAATGAGCAGTTCTTC.

This clonotype was recorded many times. The rearrangement links TRBV6-5 to TRBJ1-4, with D maybe TRBD1 (5 bases). Germline V lookup: CDR1 MNHEY, CDR2 SVGAGI. Trimming shortened V by 1 base and J by 8 bases, and 11 bases separated the two germline ends. This CDR3 has 14 amino acids. CDR3 residues: CASSYYWGGEKLFF. Here the CDR3 DNA reads TGTGCCAGCAGTTACTATTGGGGCGGCGAAAAACTGTTTTTT.

This clonotype was seen ten or more times. The chain uses TRBV2 and TRBJ2-7; the match to TRBD2 covers 11 bases. The CDR3 is made up of 15 amino acids. V lost 7 bases to trimming and J lost 4 bases; unmatched junction nucleotides: 9. CDR1 and CDR2 from the germline V gene are SNHLY and FYNNEI. CDR3 sequence: CASNLAGGPIYEQYF. The CDR3 DNA follows: TGTGCCAGCAACTTAGCGGGAGGGCCTATTTACGAGCAGTACTTC.

This clonotype was seen more than once but under ten times. V gene TRBV9 combines with J gene TRBJ1-3; 7 nucleotides match TRBD1. Looked up from germline, CDR1 is SGDLS and CDR2 is YYNGEE. The CDR3 extends over 16 amino acids. With V trimmed by 0 bases and J by 3 bases, 6 bases remained unmatched. CDR3 residues: CASSVAPTGSGNTIYF. The CDR3 bases are TGTGCCAGCAGCGTAGCACCGACAGGGAGTGGAAACACCATATATTTT. Filled out from reference TRBV9 and TRBJ1-3, the complete variable domain reads DSGVTQTPKHLITATGQRVTLRCSPRSGDLSVYWYQQSLDQGLQFLIQYYNGEERAKGNILERFSAQQFPDLHSELNLSSLELGDSALYFCASSVAPTGSGNTIYFGEGSWLTVV.

This clonotype was seen only a few times. The chain recombines TRBV25-1 with TRBJ2-3; 10 bases are shared with TRBD2. V trimming: 2 bases; J trimming: 6 bases; junction bases outside the gene matches: 5. CDR3 length equals 15 residues. Per the germline V gene, CDR1 is MGHDK and CDR2 is SYGVNS. The CDR3 loop reads CASSERQGLADTQYF. Here the CDR3 DNA reads TGTGCCAGCAGTGAAAGACAGGGACTAGCGGATACGCAGTATTTT. Based on the CDR3 plus reference TRBV25-1 and TRBJ2-3, the full variable domain is EADIYQTPRYLVIGTGKKITLECSQTMGHDKMYWYQQDPGMELHLIHYSYGVNSTEKGDLSSESTVSRIRTEHFPLTLESARPSHTSQYLCASSERQGLADTQYFGPGTRLTVL.

The V and J genes are TRBV6-5 and TRBJ2-1; D might be TRBD1 (5 bases). The V gene's germline CDR1 is MNHEY and CDR2 SVGAGI. With 0 bases removed from V and 7 bases from J, the gap between germline ends came to 13 bases. The CDR3 covers 15 residues. The CDR3 sequence: CASSYSSAGMNEQFF. CDR3 bases: TGTGCCAGCAGTTACTCCTCGGCAGGGATGAATGAGCAGTTCTTC.

This clonotype has just a few counts. This chain links TRBV28 with TRBJ1-3; D is uncertain. The CDR3 spans 16 residues. Germline assignment: CDR1 MDHEN and CDR2 SYDVKM. Trimming pared 1 base from V and 0 bases from J, leaving 10 bases between. The CDR3 here is CASSLLPGGSGNTIYF. CDR3 in DNA: TGTGCCAGCAGTTTATTACCAGGCGGCTCTGGAAACACCATATATTTT. Full variable domain (outside the CDR3, taken from reference TRBV28 and TRBJ1-3): DVKVTQSSRYLVKRTGEKVFLECVQDMDHENMFWYRQDPGLGLRLIYFSYDVKMKEKGDIPEGYSVSREKKERFSLILESASTNQTSMYLCASSLLPGGSGNTIYFGEGSWLTVV.